A single sample gave rise to the 23 T cell receptor beta chains below, sequenced in a study of blood T cells in healthy people across ages (dated by TCRdb to the mid-2010s). The receptor library was made with 5' RACE. The sequencer listed for this sample is Illumina HiSeq 2500. A second PCR of about 6 to 12 cycles was run with a J-beta primer mix and a sample-barcoded 5' primer. Through fastp at Q25 and MiXCR, TCRdb rebuilt clones from the public reads, retaining in-frame beta chains. All rows with the same CDR3 protein become a single entry with the most common DNA and genes. The table for this sample lists about 1.7 million distinct CDR3 sequences; about 28% of them were counted only once. 7.7% of the sample is in the top ten clones. Material for sequencing was blood. The receptors come from a woman in her 30s in good health.

The V gene is TRBV5-1, the J gene TRBJ2-4; D gene ambiguous. The CDR3 loop spans 12 amino acids. Per germline, CDR1 SGHRS and CDR2 YFSETQ. V lost 4 bases, J lost 6 bases, and 8 bases lay in between. The CDR3 sequence: CASSNSLNIQYF. The CDR3 coding sequence is TGCGCCAGCAGCAACAGTCTAAACATTCAGTACTTC.

This clonotype was picked up a small number of times. A clone one base away is much larger, so this may be a read error. The DNA of the CDR3 is TGTGCCAGCAGGGAGCTCTCTGGGGCCAACGTCCTGACTTTC. Amino acids: CASRELSGANVLTF. The V call is TRBV27, the J call TRBJ2-6; D unclear. Trimming pared 6 bases from V and 0 bases from J, leaving 6 bases between. The CDR3 is 14 residues long. Germline V gives CDR1 MNHEY, CDR2 SMNVEV (reference sequence).

The V and J genes are TRBV4-3 and TRBJ2-1, with 8 bases matching TRBD1. Per germline, CDR1 LGHNA and CDR2 YSLEER. The CDR3 runs to 15 residues. V gave up 0 bases and J gave up 7 bases; unmatched junction bases: 5. The CDR3 DNA sequence: TGCGCCAGCAGCCAAGACAGGGGGCGGTCTAATGAGCAGTTCTTC. Protein sequence: CASSQDRGRSNEQFF.

This clonotype was detected a few times. V is TRBV5-1 and J is TRBJ1-1, with 7 bases that match TRBD1. The V gene end was trimmed by 4 bases and the J gene end by 3 bases; junction bases not matched to a gene: 6. Germline values: CDR1 SGHRS, CDR2 YFSETQ. This CDR3 has 14 residues. The CDR3 DNA is TGCGCCAGCAGCGTGGACAGGTGGGACACTGAAGCTTTCTTT. This gives the protein CASSVDRWDTEAFF. Full variable domain (remainder filled in from reference TRBV5-1 and TRBJ1-1): KAGVTQTPRYLIKTRGQQVTLSCSPISGHRSVSWYQQTPGQGLQFLFEYFSETQRNKGNFPGRFSGRQFSNSRSEMNVSTLELGDSALYLCASSVDRWDTEAFFGQGTRLTVV.

This clonotype was seen repeatedly, ten times or more. The chain is built from TRBV28 and TRBJ2-1, with 7 positions matching TRBD1. The germline V gene has CDR1 MDHEN and CDR2 SYDVKM. The CDR3 length is 16 residues. V was clipped by 6 bases and J by 1 base; unmatched bases: 9. CDR3 region: CASRNNRGPSYNEQFF. In DNA, the CDR3 is TGTGCCAGCAGAAATAACAGGGGACCTTCCTACAATGAGCAGTTCTTC.

The chain uses TRBV7-9 and TRBJ1-2, with D perhaps matching TRBD1 (5 bases). The V gene lost 3 bases and the J gene lost 14 bases, with 16 bases spanning the gap. Germline V CDR1 and CDR2: SEHNR, FQNEAQ (reference sequence). The length of the CDR3 is 12 residues. CDR3 residues: CASSFTGGLETF. The DNA for the CDR3 is TGTGCCAGCAGCTTCACGGGGGGTTTAGAGACCTTC.

The chain employs TRBV12-3 or TRBV12-4 and TRBJ2-1; 11 nucleotides match TRBD2. There are 15 residues in the CDR3. The V and J ends lost 4 bases and 7 bases, in that order; junction bases with no gene match: 6. CDR3 amino acids: CASSSIAGGANEQFF. The CDR3 region has the DNA TGTGCCAGCAGTTCAATAGCGGGGGGGGCAAATGAGCAGTTCTTC.

This clonotype was seen a few times. V gene TRBV5-1 combines with J gene TRBJ2-1, with TRBD2 matching 8 bases. There are 17 residues in the CDR3. V was clipped by 4 bases and J by 8 bases; unmatched bases: 17. Germline assignment: CDR1 SGHRS and CDR2 YFSETQ. The chain's CDR3 is CASSHRSLAALGDEQFF. CDR3 bases: TGCGCCAGCAGCCACAGATCACTAGCGGCCTTAGGAGATGAGCAGTTCTTC.

This chain links TRBV3-1 with TRBJ1-5; a weak D match, TRBD1 (5 bases). The CDR3 covers 15 residues. Per the germline V gene, CDR1 is LGHDT and CDR2 is YNNKEL (reference sequence). V was shortened by 2 bases and J by 1 base, with 9 bases between the two germline ends. CDR3 loop: CASSQTRASNQPQHF. CDR3 sequence (DNA): TGTGCCAGCAGCCAAACCAGGGCGAGCAATCAGCCCCAGCATTTT.

Only a few counts were recorded for this clonotype. The chain employs TRBV7-3 and TRBJ2-1, with D perhaps matching TRBD2 (5 bases). Germline CDR1 is SGHTA and CDR2 is FQGTGA. Trimming cost V 5 bases and J 9 bases, with 14 bases left between them. This CDR3 has 13 residues. CDR3 loop: CASSPVLGAEQFF. The CDR3 DNA is TGTGCCAGCAGCCCGGTCTTGGGAGCTGAGCAGTTCTTC. Combining the CDR3 with reference TRBV7-3 and TRBJ2-1 gives the whole variable domain GAGVSQTPSNKVTEKGKYVELRCDPISGHTALYWYRQSLGQGPEFLIYFQGTGAADDSGLPNDRFFAVRPEGSVSTLKIQRTERGDSAVYLCASSPVLGAEQFFGPGTRLTVL.

The rearrangement joins TRBV30 to TRBJ2-3; the D is unclear. The CDR3 runs 11 residues. Trimming shortened V by 1 base and J by 4 bases, and 3 bases separated the two germline ends. Germline V lookup: CDR1 GTSNPN, CDR2 SVGIG (reference sequence). CDR3 sequence reads: CAWSGADTQYF. CDR3 nucleotide sequence: TGTGCCTGGAGTGGTGCAGATACGCAGTATTTT.

This clonotype was detected ten times or more. The CDR3, as DNA: TGTGCCATCAGTGGAGCGGGGCGTGCTAGCACAGATACGCAGTATTTT. Its translation: CAISGAGRASTDTQYF. The chain has TRBV10-3 and TRBJ2-3; 7 bases are shared with TRBD2. This CDR3 has 16 residues. With V trimmed by 4 bases and J by 0 bases, 7 bases remained unmatched. Germline CDR1 ENHRY, CDR2 SYGVKD.

This clonotype was counted many times. The chain combines TRBV29-1 with TRBJ1-6; D is undetermined. V was cut by 4 bases and J by 7 bases, with 11 bases left in between. Germline V gives CDR1 SQVTM, CDR2 ANQGSEA. CDR3 length: 13 residues. CDR3 DNA: TGCAGCGTTGGGGTGGCTGAAAATTCACCCCTCCACTTT. This codes for CSVGVAENSPLHF.

The sample holds many counts of this clonotype. The rearrangement joins TRBV7-2 to TRBJ2-5; D is perhaps TRBD1 (6 bases). Germline V gene data show CDR1 as SGHTA and CDR2 as FQGNSA. Deletions cut 4 bases from V and 5 bases from J, with 17 bases between. There are 15 residues in the CDR3. The CDR3 spells CASSSRDTMGETQYF. The DNA for the CDR3 is TGTGCCAGCAGCTCCCGGGACACCATGGGGGAGACCCAGTACTTC.

A few counts support this clonotype. The V call is TRBV7-2, the J call TRBJ2-3; 9 nucleotides agree with TRBD2. The V gene end was trimmed by 4 bases and the J gene end by 2 bases; junction bases not matched to a gene: 7. The germline V gene encodes CDR1 SGHTA and CDR2 FQGNSA. The CDR3 runs 16 residues. CDR3 coding DNA: TGTGCCAGCAGCTCAGGACTAGCGAGATACACAGATACGCAGTATTTT. Residues: CASSSGLARYTDTQYF.

This clonotype appeared many times. The rearrangement uses TRBV20-1 and TRBJ2-3; D perhaps matches TRBD1 (6 bases). The V end lost 4 bases, the J end lost 4 bases, and 12 bases lay between the germline ends. This CDR3 is 13 amino acids long. From germline, CDR1 is DFQATT and CDR2 SNEGSKA (reference sequence). CDR3 nucleotides: TGCAGTGCTACCCGGGACAATCCAGATACGCAGTATTTT. Protein sequence: CSATRDNPDTQYF.

The V call is TRBV20-1, the J call TRBJ2-7; 8 nucleotides match TRBD1. The last part of the DNA fits TRBJ2-5 better; the J call may be wrong. The CDR3 extends over 13 amino acids. CDR1 DFQATT and CDR2 SNEGSKA come from the germline V gene (reference sequence). The CDR3 reads CSALETGAETQYF. CDR3 DNA: TGCAGTGCACTAGAGACAGGGGCAGAGACCCAGTACTTC.

The genes are TRBV28 and TRBJ1-3; 8 bases agree with TRBD1. Trimming cost V 7 bases and J 0 bases; bases outside gene matches: 2. The CDR3 length is 14 residues. Germline-derived CDR1 and CDR2 are MDHEN and SYDVKM. CDR3 residues: CASTTGGSGNTIYF. CDR3 DNA sequence: TGTGCCAGCACCACAGGGGGCTCTGGAAACACCATATATTTT.

This clonotype was observed a few times. The chain combines TRBV4-1 with TRBJ2-3; 8 bases line up with TRBD2. Germline-derived CDR1 and CDR2 are MGHRA and YSYEKL. The CDR3 length is 16 residues. V trimming: 4 bases; J trimming: 2 bases; junction bases outside the gene matches: 8. This chain's CDR3 is CASSPLAGGTTDTQYF. CDR3 DNA: TGCGCCAGCAGCCCCCTCGCGGGAGGAACCACAGATACGCAGTATTTT.

This clonotype was seen a handful of times. This sequence joins TRBV12-3 or TRBV12-4 and TRBJ2-7, with D perhaps assigned TRBD1 or TRBD2 (7 bases each). The CDR3 extends over 15 amino acids. V was cut by 6 bases and J by 2 bases, with 17 bases left in between. The CDR3 DNA reads TGTGCCAGCAGGACCACAGGGGAGGGCACCTACGAGCAGTACTTC. It specifies CASRTTGEGTYEQYF.

This clonotype was seen many times. The rearrangement joins TRBV29-1 to TRBJ2-5, with a possible D match to TRBD2 (5 bases). Germline lookup yields CDR1 SQVTM and CDR2 ANQGSEA. Trimming removed 5 bases at V and 7 bases at J, with 8 bases between. CDR3 length equals 10 residues. The CDR3 protein is CSVQDSTQYF. The DNA of the CDR3 is TGCAGCGTTCAGGACTCGACCCAGTACTTC.

This clonotype showed up just a few times. The rearrangement uses TRBV9 and TRBJ2-7; TRBD1 is a possible D gene (5 bases). The V gene lost 6 bases and the J gene lost 6 bases, with 19 bases spanning the gap. Germline V CDR1 and CDR2: SGDLS, YYNGEE. This CDR3 comprises 14 residues. The DNA of the CDR3 is TGTGCCAGCACGGTCGGTTCAGGGCCCTCCGAGCAGTACTTC. It is translated as CASTVGSGPSEQYF. Full variable domain (missing parts from reference TRBV9 and TRBJ2-7): DSGVTQTPKHLITATGQRVTLRCSPRSGDLSVYWYQQSLDQGLQFLIQYYNGEERAKGNILERFSAQQFPDLHSELNLSSLELGDSALYFCASTVGSGPSEQYFGPGTRLTVT.

As regards this clonotype: At one end, the junction sequence differs from germline, possibly due to a read error. The chain is built from TRBV10-1 and TRBJ2-5, with 9 bases matching TRBD1. The length of the CDR3 is 14 residues. The germline V gene has CDR1 WNHNN and CDR2 SYGVQD (reference sequence). CDR3 in amino acids: CARSDTDRGKKQYF. CDR3 coding DNA: TGCGCCCGCAGTGACACGGACAGGGGTAAGAAGCAGTACTTC.